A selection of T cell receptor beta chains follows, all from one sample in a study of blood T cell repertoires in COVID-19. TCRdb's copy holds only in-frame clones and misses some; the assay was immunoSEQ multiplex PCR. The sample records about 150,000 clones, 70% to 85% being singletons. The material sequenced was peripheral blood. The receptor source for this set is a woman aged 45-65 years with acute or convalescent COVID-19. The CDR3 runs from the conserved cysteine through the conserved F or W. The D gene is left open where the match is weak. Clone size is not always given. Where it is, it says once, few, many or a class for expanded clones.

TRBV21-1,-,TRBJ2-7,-,TGTGCCAGCCCCGCAGACAGGGACTCCTACGAGCAGTACTTC,CASPADRDSYEQYF
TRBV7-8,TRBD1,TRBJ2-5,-,TGTGCCAGCAGCTTGCAGACAGGGACAAGAGAGACCCAGTACTTC,CASSLQTGTRETQYF
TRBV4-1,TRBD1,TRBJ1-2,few,TGCGCCAGCAGCCCTCAGACAGGGGGCGTAGGTGGCTACACCTTC,CASSPQTGGVGGYTF
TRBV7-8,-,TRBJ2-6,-,TGTGCCAGCAGCTCCCGGGGAGAAGGGGCCAACGTCCTGACTTTC,CASSSRGEGANVLTF
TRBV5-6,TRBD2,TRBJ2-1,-,TGTGCCAGCAGCACTCGGGGGGATGAGCAGTTCTTC,CASSTRGDEQFF
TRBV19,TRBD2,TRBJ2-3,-,TGTGCCAGTAGAGCGCTTCCAGCGGGAGCGTCAGATACGCAGTATTTT,CASRALPAGASDTQYF
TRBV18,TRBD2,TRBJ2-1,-,TGTGCCAGCTCACCACATGGTCTAGCGGGAGTTGAGCAGTTCTTC,CASSPHGLAGVEQFF
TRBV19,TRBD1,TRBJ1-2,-,TGTGCCAGCAGGACAGGGGGGTTTCGCTATGGCTACACCTTC,CASRTGGFRYGYTF
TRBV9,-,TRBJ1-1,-,TGTGCCAGCAGCGCCTATGATGGCACTGAAGCTTTCTTT,CASSAYDGTEAFF
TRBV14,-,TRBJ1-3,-,TGTGCCAGCAGCCCCAGATTCGCGGGCCAATCGGGAAACACCATATATTTT,CASSPRFAGQSGNTIYF
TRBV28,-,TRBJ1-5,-,TGTGCCAGCAGTTGGGTTGGCAGGGGTAATCAGCCCCAGCATTTT,CASSWVGRGNQPQHF
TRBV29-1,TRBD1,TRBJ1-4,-,TGCAGCGCGGGACAGGGCTATGAAAAACTGTTTTTT,CSAGQGYEKLFF
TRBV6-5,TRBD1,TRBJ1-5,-,TGTGCCAGCTCTTTGGACAGGCAAAATCAGCCCCAGCATTTT,CASSLDRQNQPQHF
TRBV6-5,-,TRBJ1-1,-,TGTGCCAGCAATATGGGGGGGGCGCGTGGTGAAGCTTTCTTT,CASNMGGARGEAFF
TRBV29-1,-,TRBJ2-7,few,TGCAGCGTTGCGGGAACCTACGAGCAGTACTTC,CSVAGTYEQYF
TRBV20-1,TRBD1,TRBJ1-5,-,TGCAGTGCTAGGGGGACAGGCTCCCAGCATTTT,CSARGTGSQHF
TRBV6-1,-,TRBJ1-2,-,TGTGCCAGCAGTGAAATGTTAACAGGGCGTTCCCCATATGGCTACACCTTC,CASSEMLTGRSPYGYTF
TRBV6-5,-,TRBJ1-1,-,TGTGCCAGCAACCCTCGGACACTGAACACTGAAGCTTTCTTT,CASNPRTLNTEAFF
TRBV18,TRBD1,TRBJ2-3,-,TGTGCCAGCTCAACCCGACAGGGTTCCACAGATACGCAGTATTTT,CASSTRQGSTDTQYF
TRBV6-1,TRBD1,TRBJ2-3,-,TGTGCCAGCAGTGTGAACCGGGACAGGGGGCTTGGGGATACGCAGTATTTT,CASSVNRDRGLGDTQYF
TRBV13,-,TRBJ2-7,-,TGTGCCAGCAGCTTTTCCCAGGGCGCCTACGAGCAGTACTTC,CASSFSQGAYEQYF
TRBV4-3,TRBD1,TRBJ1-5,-,TGCGCCAGCAGCCGAGGGGTGTCGACAGGGGGGCAGCCCCAGCATTTT,CASSRGVSTGGQPQHF
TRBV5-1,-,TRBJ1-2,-,TGCGCCAGCAGCTCAGGGAATCGGCCTAACTATGGCTACACCTTC,CASSSGNRPNYGYTF
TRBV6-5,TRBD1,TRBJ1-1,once,TGTGCCAGCACCCGGACAGGGAGCACTGAAGCTTTCTTT,CASTRTGSTEAFF
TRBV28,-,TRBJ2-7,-,TGTGCCAGCAGTTTAGAAGGTCTAGCTTGGGTTTACGAGCAGTACTTC,CASSLEGLAWVYEQYF
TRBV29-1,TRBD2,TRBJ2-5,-,TGCAGCGTTGCGTCTGTGGTGAACCTGGCGGGGGGTCGAGAGACCCAGTACTTC,CSVASVVNLAGGRETQYF
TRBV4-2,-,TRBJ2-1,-,TGTGCCAGCAGCCAAGATCTACAGGGTGGGGGTGAGCAGTTCTTC,CASSQDLQGGGEQFF
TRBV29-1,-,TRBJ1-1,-,TGCAGCGTTGAATCAGGCGGGGGGACTGAAGCTTTCTTT,CSVESGGGTEAFF
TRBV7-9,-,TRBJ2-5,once,TGTGCCAGCAGCCCCTTGGGCGAAAAAGAGACCCAGTACTTC,CASSPLGEKETQYF
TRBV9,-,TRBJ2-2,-,TGTGCCAGTAAATTTAGGGGGGGCACCGGGGAGCTGTTTTTT,CASKFRGGTGELFF
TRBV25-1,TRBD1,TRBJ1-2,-,TGTGCCAGCGCTGGGACAGGGAGGATCGATGGCTACACCTTC,CASAGTGRIDGYTF
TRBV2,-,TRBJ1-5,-,TGTGCCAGCAGTGAGGCAAGCAGGGATCAGCCCCAGCATTTT,CASSEASRDQPQHF
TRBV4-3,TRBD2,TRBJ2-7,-,TGCGCCAGCAGCCGAAAACGACTAGCAGTCTACGAGCAGTACTTC,CASSRKRLAVYEQYF
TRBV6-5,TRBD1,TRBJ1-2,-,TGTGCCAGCAGTTACTCGCCAGGGGGCGAGAGTGGCTACACCTTC,CASSYSPGGESGYTF
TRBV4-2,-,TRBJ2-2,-,TGTGCCAGCAGCCGATTCGCTCGCGGGGTCAACACCGGGGAGCTGTTTTTT,CASSRFARGVNTGELFF
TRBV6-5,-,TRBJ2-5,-,TGTGCCAGCAAAAAGGGGCAGGGTCCGGAGACCCAGTACTTC,CASKKGQGPETQYF
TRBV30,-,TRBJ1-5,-,TGTGCCTGGAGTGAAGGAGGCAATCAGCCCCAGCATTTT,CAWSEGGNQPQHF
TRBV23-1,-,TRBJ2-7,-,TGCGCCAGCAGGAACTCCGAACTTTTAACCTACGAGCAGTACTTC,CASRNSELLTYEQYF
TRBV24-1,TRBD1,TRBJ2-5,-,TGTGCCACCAGTGATGGGACAGAAGAGACCCAGTACTTC,CATSDGTEETQYF
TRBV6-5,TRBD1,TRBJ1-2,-,TGTGCCAGCAAAGGACAGGGTCCCACTTATGGCTACACCTTC,CASKGQGPTYGYTF
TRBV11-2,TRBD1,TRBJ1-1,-,TGTGCCAGCAGCTTGCCGGGACAGGGGACCAACACTGAAGCTTTCTTT,CASSLPGQGTNTEAFF
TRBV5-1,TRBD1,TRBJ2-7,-,TGCGCCAGCAGCCCCCGGACAGGGGGAGGAAACGAGCAGTACTTC,CASSPRTGGGNEQYF
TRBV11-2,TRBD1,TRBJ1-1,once,TGTGCCAGCAGGAGACAGGGGCTGAACACTGAAGCTTTCTTT,CASRRQGLNTEAFF
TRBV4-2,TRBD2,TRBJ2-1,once,TGTGCCAGCAGCCAAGATGCTAGCGGGGGGTACAATGAGCAGTTCTTC,CASSQDASGGYNEQFF
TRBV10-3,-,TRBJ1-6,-,TGTGCCATCGGACAAGCGACGTATAATTCACCCCTCCACTTT,CAIGQATYNSPLHF
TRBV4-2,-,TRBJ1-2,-,TGTGCCAGCAGCCAAGCTGGAGGCAGGGGCTACACCTTC,CASSQAGGRGYTF
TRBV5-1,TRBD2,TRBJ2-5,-,TGCGCCAGCAGCTTGGGCACTAGCGGGAGCGGGATAACAGAGACCCAGTACTTC,CASSLGTSGSGITETQYF
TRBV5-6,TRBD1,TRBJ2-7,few,TGTGCCAGCAACTCCTGGCCGGGACAGAGATACTACGAGCAGTACTTC,CASNSWPGQRYYEQYF
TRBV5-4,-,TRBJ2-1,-,TGTGCCAGCAGCGTGGGTGTAGCTTACAATGAGCAGTTCTTC,CASSVGVAYNEQFF
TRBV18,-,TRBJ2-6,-,TGTGCCAGCTCACCCCAAACTGTCGTCTCTGGGGCCAACGTCCTGACTTTC,CASSPQTVVSGANVLTF
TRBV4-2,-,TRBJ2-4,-,TGTGCCAGCAGAAAGATGGGCGCGGGGAGGTTGGACATTCAGTACTTC,CASRKMGAGRLDIQYF
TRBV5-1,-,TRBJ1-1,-,TGCGCCAGCAGCTTGGGGGGCGTTGGTGAAGCTTTCTTT,CASSLGGVGEAFF
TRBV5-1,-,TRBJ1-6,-,TGCGCCAGCAGCGGGCTCAGTGATTCACCCCTCCACTTT,CASSGLSDSPLHF
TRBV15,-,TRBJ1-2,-,TGTGCCACCAGCAGAGATTTAACAGGGCTTGGAGGCTACACCTTC,CATSRDLTGLGGYTF
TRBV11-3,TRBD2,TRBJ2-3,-,TGTGCCAGCAGCTTAGGGACTAGCGTGGATACGCAGTATTTT,CASSLGTSVDTQYF